The source of this T cell receptor beta chain is a study of blood T cell repertoires in COVID-19. Overall study: Material from acute and convalescent COVID-19 was sourced from the United States, Italy and Spain.

Patients from Seattle were sampled longitudinally, starting during active infection. Per the authors' pipeline: It was from reference gene primer amplification that nucleated cell counts were estimated. Sequencing was performed with immunoSEQ multiplex PCR; in TCRdb, only in-frame clones are kept and a portion is missing. Clonal size and the V and J genes are those of that table, whereas D and trimming came from the DNA. The repertoire consists of about 250,000 clones, with 70% to 90% occurring once and the leading ten covering about 5.9%. This clone occurred once. This TCR was recovered from a woman aged 30 to 39 with COVID-19, enrolled during active disease. The sample was peripheral blood.

The CDR3 here is CASSGRQGTGYEQYF. CDR3 bases: TGCGCCAGCAGCGGCCGACAGGGTACGGGCTACGAGCAGTACTTC. V usage is TRBV5-1 and J usage is TRBJ2-7, with TRBD1 matching over 7 bases. CDR3 size: 15 residues. CDR1 and CDR2 (germline): SGHRS, YFSETQ. V was pared by 4 bases and J by 3 bases, with 10 bases of the junction left unmatched.